The 22 T cell receptor beta chains below come from one sample, sequenced in a study of blood T cell repertoires in COVID-19. Repertoires were generated with immunoSEQ multiplex PCR, while TCRdb's copy carries only in-frame clones and drops some. Among under 200,000 clones listed, around 82% were seen once. The sequencing input was PBMCs or T cells enriched from blood (not recorded which). The receptors originated from a woman aged 55-75 years with acute COVID-19.

The rearrangement uses TRBV19 and TRBJ1-6; TRBD1 aligns across 7 bases. Trimming at V came to 0 bases and at J to 10 bases, leaving 6 bases not matched to a gene. This CDR3 contains 15 residues. The germline V gene encodes CDR1 LNHDA and CDR2 SQIVND (reference sequence). In DNA form, the CDR3 reads TGTGCCAGTAGTATAGAAGAAGGGGGCCACTCACCCCTCCACTTT. Residues: CASSIEEGGHSPLHF.

The chain combines TRBV7-9 with TRBJ2-7; 7 positions agree with TRBD1. Germline loops: CDR1 SEHNR, CDR2 FQNEAQ (reference sequence). CDR3 length: 12 amino acids. Losses at the gene ends were 6 bases for V and 5 bases for J; bases not matched to a gene: 4. Here the CDR3 reads CASSLTGDEQYV. The CDR3 nucleotides read TGTGCCAGCAGTCTTACAGGGGACGAGCAGTACGTC.

Notes on this clone: Distinct nucleotide sequences in the sample also encode this CDR3. The DNA for the CDR3 is TGTGCCAGCAGCGGCGGAAGCTCCTACAATGAGCAGTTCTTC. It encodes CASSGGSSYNEQFF. The rearrangement joins TRBV11-3 to TRBJ2-1; D uncertain. The ends were cut back, 5 bases at V and 0 bases at J, with 8 bases in the middle. Germline V lookup: CDR1 SGHNT, CDR2 YENEEA. The CDR3 totals 14 residues.

The chain carries TRBV6-2 or TRBV6-3 and TRBJ2-2; a possible D gene is TRBD2 (6 bases). The CDR3 length is 15 residues. The V end was cut by 5 bases, the J end by 0 bases, with 10 bases between. From germline, CDR1 is MNHEY and CDR2 SVGEGT. Written as DNA, the CDR3 is TGTGCCAGCAGTACCGGGAGAGCGAACACCGGGGAGCTGTTTTTT. Its protein product is CASSTGRANTGELFF.

The chain has TRBV10-3 and TRBJ2-1, with 7 bases that match TRBD2. V lost 3 bases and J lost 7; bases outside the gene matches: 3. Looked up from germline, CDR1 is ENHRY and CDR2 is SYGVKD. This CDR3 is built from 13 residues. CDR3 bases: TGTGCCATCAGTGAAGCCGGGGGGAATGAGCAGTTCTTC. Translating it yields CAISEAGGNEQFF.

CDR3 DNA sequence: TGTGCTAGTGGACTTGACAGGAACACTGAAGCTTTCTTT. It codes for CASGLDRNTEAFF. The rearrangement joins TRBV12-5 to TRBJ1-1; D perhaps matches TRBD1 (5 bases). The V gene's germline CDR1 is LGHNT and CDR2 FRNRAP. This CDR3 has 13 residues. Deletions cut 6 bases from V and 1 base from J, with 9 bases between.

The chain is built from TRBV30 and TRBJ2-7; TRBD2 is a possible D gene (6 bases). Looked up from germline, CDR1 is GTSNPN and CDR2 is SVGIG (reference sequence). V was cut by 4 bases and J by 4 bases, with 14 bases left in between. This CDR3 contains 13 residues. The CDR3 sequence: CAWNRDSSYEQYF. DNA for the CDR3: TGTGCCTGGAACCGGGACTCCTCATACGAGCAGTACTTC.

The rearrangement uses TRBV28 and TRBJ1-6, with 9 positions matching TRBD1. Germline CDR1 reads MDHEN; CDR2 reads SYDVKM. Trimming cost V 2 bases and J 0 bases; bases outside gene matches: 11. The length of the CDR3 is 20 residues. CDR3 sequence: CASSLRRRTGVFSYNSPLHF. The CDR3 nucleotides read TGTGCCAGCAGTTTAAGGCGGAGGACAGGGGTTTTCTCCTATAATTCACCCCTCCACTTT.

The chain carries TRBV10-3 and TRBJ2-6; possibly TRBD1 for D (6 bases). V dropped 9 bases and J dropped 2 bases, with 17 bases sitting between them. Germline V gene data show CDR1 as ENHRY and CDR2 as SYGVKD. The CDR3 is 16 residues long. Here the CDR3 reads CAIGEWGQTGANVLTF. CDR3 nucleotide sequence: TGTGCCATTGGGGAGTGGGGACAAACTGGGGCCAACGTCCTGACTTTC.

V is TRBV5-1 and J is TRBJ2-1; 12 positions match TRBD2. The CDR3 has 17 residues. CDR1 is SGHRS, CDR2 YFSETQ, per germline. After removal of 0 bases from V and 1 base from J, the junction contained 2 bases not matched to a gene. The CDR3 loop reads CASSLALAGGSYNEQFF. CDR3 coding DNA: TGCGCCAGCAGCTTGGCCCTAGCGGGAGGGTCCTACAATGAGCAGTTCTTC.

This sequence joins TRBV5-6 and TRBJ2-2; 8 bases are a match to TRBD1. Germline V CDR1 and CDR2: SGHDT, YYEEEE. The CDR3 totals 15 residues. J gave up 2 bases and V 5 bases, and 5 bases lay outside the gene matches. The CDR3 DNA is TGTGCCAGCAGTCAGGGGGCGCCTAACACCGGGGAGCTGTTTTTT. Amino acids: CASSQGAPNTGELFF.

The chain carries TRBV19 and TRBJ1-5; TRBD1 agrees at 9 bases. Losses at the gene ends were 7 bases for V and 1 base for J; bases not matched to a gene: 2. The CDR3 runs 14 residues. Germline V gives CDR1 LNHDA, CDR2 SQIVND (reference sequence). In DNA, the CDR3 is TGTGCCAGTACCGACAGGGGGAGCAATCAGCCCCAGCATTTT. Encoded protein: CASTDRGSNQPQHF. Using reference TRBV19 and TRBJ1-5 for the parts outside the CDR3, the full variable domain is DGGITQSPKYLFRKEGQNVTLSCEQNLNHDAMYWYRQDPGQGLRLIYYSQIVNDFQKGDIAEGYSVSREKKESFPLTVTSAQKNPTAFYLCASTDRGSNQPQHFGDGTRLSIL.

This rearrangement joins TRBV2 to TRBJ1-6, with D possibly matching TRBD1 (6 bases). Germline-derived CDR1 and CDR2 are SNHLY and FYNNEI. The CDR3 covers 13 residues. Trimming removed 6 bases from V and 9 bases from J, with 12 bases in between. CDR3 in DNA: TGTGCCAGCAGGAGGGGGTCAGGTTCACCCCTCCACTTT. Translation: CASRRGSGSPLHF.

The V and J genes are TRBV6-6 and TRBJ2-7, with 9 nucleotides matching TRBD2. V lost 5 bases and J lost 2; bases outside the gene matches: 16. CDR3 length: 18 residues. The germline V gene encodes CDR1 MNHNY and CDR2 SVGAGI (reference sequence). DNA for the CDR3: TGTGCCAGCAGTCGCGGATCTCCTGGGCTAGCGGGGCCCTACGAGCAGTACGTC. It is translated as CASSRGSPGLAGPYEQYV.

The chain has TRBV5-1 and TRBJ1-2; D is uncertain. CDR3 length: 13 residues. Germline V gene sequence: CDR1 SGHRS, CDR2 YFSETQ. V lost 7 bases and J 6 bases, leaving 16 bases between the germline ends. The CDR3 DNA sequence: TGCGCCAGCTCCCCTGGATACGACAATGGCTACACCTTC. Amino acids: CASSPGYDNGYTF. Supplemented by reference TRBV5-1 and TRBJ1-2, the full variable domain reads KAGVTQTPRYLIKTRGQQVTLSCSPISGHRSVSWYQQTPGQGLQFLFEYFSETQRNKGNFPGRFSGRQFSNSRSEMNVSTLELGDSALYLCASSPGYDNGYTFGSGTRLTVV.

The chain joins TRBV5-4 to TRBJ2-5; D not certain. V shed 5 bases and J shed 1 base, with 9 bases lying between them. Germline V gene lookup returns CDR1 SGHNT and CDR2 YYREEE (reference sequence). CDR3 length: 13 amino acids. CDR3 coding DNA: TGTGCCAGCAGTCGACAATCCCAAGAGACCCAGTACTTC. Translating gives CASSRQSQETQYF.

V usage is TRBV10-1 and J usage is TRBJ1-5; 9 bases line up with TRBD1. V lost 8 bases, J lost 11 bases, and 19 bases stayed unmatched. The CDR3 covers 16 residues. Per the germline V gene, CDR1 is WNHNN and CDR2 is SYGVQD (reference sequence). The CDR3 spells CASDFRVPGQGSAQHF. The CDR3 coding sequence is TGCGCCAGCGATTTTAGGGTCCCGGGACAGGGTTCGGCCCAGCATTTT.

The chain uses TRBV5-1 and TRBJ2-1, with a tentative D call TRBD2 (8 bases). Per germline, CDR1 SGHRS and CDR2 YFSETQ. V was trimmed by 8 bases and J by 8 bases, leaving 23 bases between them. The CDR3 is made up of 15 amino acids. The CDR3 DNA sequence: TGCGCCAGACCAGATAGCGGGACAGCGAAGGATGAGCAGTTCTTC. Its translation: CARPDSGTAKDEQFF.

The V gene is TRBV11-2, the J gene TRBJ2-1; 8 nucleotides line up with TRBD2. The CDR3 loop spans 15 amino acids. The J segment lost 4 bases and the V segment lost 5 bases, leaving 7 bases of the junction unmatched. Germline V gene data show CDR1 as SGHAT and CDR2 as FQNNGV. The CDR3: CASSRAGATYNEQFF. The CDR3 nucleotides read TGTGCCAGCAGCCGAGCGGGGGCTACTTACAATGAGCAGTTCTTC.

V is TRBV18 and J is TRBJ2-3, with TRBD2 matching 8 bases. The CDR3 has 17 residues. The junction had 9 bases not matched to a gene; V was cut back by 2 bases and J by 2 bases. Germline CDR1 and CDR2: KGHSH and LQKENI. This CDR3 reads CASSPVLGSGATDTQYF. CDR3 in DNA: TGTGCCAGCTCACCAGTCCTAGGTAGCGGGGCCACAGATACGCAGTATTTT.

The genes are TRBV10-3 and TRBJ2-1; possibly TRBD1 for D (6 bases). The V end was cut by 7 bases, the J end by 6 bases, with 10 bases between. The CDR3 spans 12 residues. Germline CDR1 is ENHRY and CDR2 is SYGVKD. CDR3 residues: CAINEGGNEQFF. CDR3 nucleotides: TGTGCCATCAACGAAGGGGGCAATGAGCAGTTCTTC.

The chain joins TRBV11-2 to TRBJ2-5, with 9 bases aligning to TRBD1. Germline V gene sequence: CDR1 SGHAT, CDR2 FQNNGV. This CDR3 has 17 residues. V was clipped by 2 bases and J by 5 bases; unmatched bases: 12. The CDR3: CASSLLQGAYNWETQYF. DNA for the CDR3: TGTGCCAGCAGCTTATTACAGGGGGCCTATAATTGGGAGACCCAGTACTTC.